A selection of T cell receptor beta chains follows, all from one sample in a study of blood T cell repertoires in COVID-19. Sequencing was performed with immunoSEQ multiplex PCR; in TCRdb, only in-frame clones are kept and a portion is missing. Among approximately 210,000 clones listed, 88% were seen once. The material sequenced was peripheral blood. These receptors all come from a human donor in a cohort sampled during active COVID-19. The conserved cysteine and the conserved F or W are not part of the CDR3 here. Part of the rows lack a size; the others show once, few, many or a class for expanded clones.

CDR3 length | clone size | V gene | CDR3 protein
12 | NA | TRBV5-6 | ASTRTGAGEKLF
13 | few | TRBV12-1 | ASSFARSTNEKLF
15 | NA | TRBV6-2/TRBV6-3 | ASSPSGMGGDRTEAF
11 | NA | TRBV28 | ASSYGGTYEQY
13 | NA | TRBV9 | ASSREGTGNQPQH
12 | NA | TRBV19 | ASAPRAGGYGYT
15 | NA | TRBV5-1 | ASSFNGLAGVYNEQF
12 | NA | TRBV7-2 | ASRPQGIQETQY
13 | NA | TRBV11-2 | ASSQTRGENQPQH
14 | once | TRBV7-8 | ASSPYTEGVGEKLF
15 | few | TRBV21-1 | ASRRSVEDRGNSPLH
14 | NA | TRBV28 | ASSPNGGLFQETQY
16 | NA | TRBV6-2/TRBV6-3 | ASSFLGLAVEGTGELF
12 | NA | TRBV28 | ASSSFRGSNEQF
14 | NA | TRBV4-2 | ASSQEGGGAMYGYT
13 | NA | TRBV6-2/TRBV6-3 | ASSYLKLSSYEQY
12 | NA | TRBV18 | ASSLDRNNQPQH
16 | NA | TRBV15 | ATSSRQGRGTSSREQY
12 | NA | TRBV9 | ASSPGTRSYEQY
11 | NA | TRBV18 | ASSPPIGYEQY
12 | NA | TRBV5-1 | ASSPDGGRTEAF
15 | once | TRBV5-5 | ASSWTARTGGRDTQY
17 | NA | TRBV21-1 | ASSKDFSPRVRGNTEAF
12 | NA | TRBV19 | ASSIGLVANPEY
13 | NA | TRBV7-9 | ASSPSGQNTGELF
12 | NA | TRBV4-3 | ASRPGQGSNEQF
12 | NA | TRBV6-2/TRBV6-3 | ASSYKTNTDTQY
13 | NA | TRBV28 | ASSLRREIGETQY
13 | few | TRBV11-2 | ASSLVRGFNTEAF
13 | NA | TRBV5-1 | ASSYQQGLSYEQY
14 | NA | TRBV11-2 | ASSLAWTSGYNEQF
12 | NA | TRBV10-3 | ATRIRGENYGYT
12 | NA | TRBV6-5 | ASSSKTGASGYT
13 | NA | TRBV29-1 | SVEGTGGDQETQY
9 | few | TRBV20-1 | SAINGLEQY
12 | NA | TRBV2 | AISRTGGGETQY
13 | NA | TRBV3-1/TRBV3-2 | ASSQVWPHPNEQF
13 | NA | TRBV20-1 | SASMAGGPSYEQY
12 | NA | TRBV9 | ASSAQGAGTEAF
11 | few | TRBV4-3 | ASSQEAFSEAF
13 | few | TRBV7-6 | ASSSVAANTGELF
13 | NA | TRBV7-2 | ASSLGLFPAGELF
13 | NA | TRBV5-1 | ASSSGLANTGELF
12 | NA | TRBV19 | ASTAFAGTDTQY
12 | few | TRBV5-6 | ASSLTRGNTEAF
11 | NA | TRBV10-3 | AISEGQGYEQY
13 | once | TRBV7-9 | ASILSGSEGETQY
13 | NA | TRBV3-1/TRBV3-2 | ASSTSDRADTEAF
14 | once | TRBV3-1/TRBV3-2 | ASSPSGGAFTGELF